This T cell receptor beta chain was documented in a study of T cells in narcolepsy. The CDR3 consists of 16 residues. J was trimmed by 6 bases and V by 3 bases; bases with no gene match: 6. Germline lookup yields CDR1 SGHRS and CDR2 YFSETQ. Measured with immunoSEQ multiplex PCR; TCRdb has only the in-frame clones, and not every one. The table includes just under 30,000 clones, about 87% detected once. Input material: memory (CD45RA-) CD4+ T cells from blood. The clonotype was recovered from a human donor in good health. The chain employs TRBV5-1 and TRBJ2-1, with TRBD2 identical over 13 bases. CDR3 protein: CASSSRTSGSGNEQFF. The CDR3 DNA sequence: TGCGCCAGCAGCTCCCGGACTAGCGGGAGCGGCAATGAGCAGTTCTTC.